Presented here are 6 T cell receptor beta chains from one specimen sequenced in a study of molecular identifiers for immune sequencing clone quantification. TCRdb itself ran the PCR reads through MiXCR, one entry per CDR3 protein. The sample shows under 800,000 distinct CDR3 sequences, over 25% of them seen only once. Sample: naive CD8+ T cells from blood, with Jurkat cell RNA spiked in. The subset denotes: FACS-sorted CD8+CD4-CCR7+CD45RA+ naive T cells. The source is a human donor in good health. Some libraries in this study had Jurkat cell RNA spiked in.

Turning to this clonotype: This clone may be a read error of a much larger clone one base away. The chain uses TRBV6-6 and TRBJ2-2; 8 bases are shared with TRBD1. This CDR3 has 18 residues. With V trimmed by 0 bases and J by 3 bases, 9 bases remained unmatched. Germline CDR1 reads MNHNY; CDR2 reads SVGAGI (reference sequence). For the CDR3, the DNA is TGTGCCAGCAGTTACTCATTCTTCGGACAGGGTGACACCGGGGAGCTGTTTTTT. As protein: CASSYSFFGQGDTGELFF.

A word on this clonotype: A much larger clone lies one base from this, so it may be a read error. In this CDR3 the conserved last residue, phenylalanine or tryptophan, is missing, so a read error is likely. This rearrangement joins TRBV9 to TRBJ2-3; TRBD2 agrees at 11 bases. Trimming cost V 0 bases and J 5 bases; bases outside gene matches: 5. The CDR3 sequence is 16 residues long. The germline CDR1 and CDR2 sequences are SGDLS and YYNGEE. CDR3 loop: CASSVALAGVLDTQYS. CDR3 coding DNA: TGTGCCAGCAGCGTAGCACTAGCGGGAGTATTAGATACGCAGTATTCT.

The J gene is TRBJ2-1, the V gene TRBV18; 7 nucleotides line up with TRBD1. Trimming took 5 bases from V and 8 from J; bases not matched to a gene: 6. Germline-derived CDR1 and CDR2 are KGHSH and LQKENI. The CDR3 contains 13 residues. The CDR3 region has the DNA TGTGCCAGCTCATCTGACAGGGAAGATGAGCAGTTCTTC. Amino acid sequence: CASSSDREDEQFF.

This clonotype was recorded a few times. V and J are TRBV9 and TRBJ2-1; 8 bases fit TRBD2. The CDR3 has 15 residues. Germline CDR1 and CDR2: SGDLS and YYNGEE. Germline trimming cut 2 bases from V and 4 bases from J; bases unmatched to any gene: 5. The CDR3 DNA reads TGTGCCAGCAGCGTGTCGGGACTAGAGTACAATGAGCAGTTCTTC. This codes for CASSVSGLEYNEQFF.

This clonotype turned up a few times. The chain employs TRBV6-6 and TRBJ2-6; 14 nucleotides line up with TRBD2. J lost 2 bases, V lost 2 bases, and 5 bases had no gene match. The CDR3 runs to 19 residues. Germline V gene lookup returns CDR1 MNHNY and CDR2 SVGAGI (reference sequence). The CDR3 loop is CASSYLGLAGATGANVLTF. For the CDR3, the DNA is TGTGCCAGCAGTTACCTGGGACTAGCGGGGGCTACTGGGGCCAACGTCCTGACTTTC.

This clonotype came up a few times. The chain employs TRBV3-1 and TRBJ2-3, with 11 bases fitting TRBD2. Losses at the gene ends were 5 bases for V and 2 bases for J; bases not matched to a gene: 9. This CDR3 is 17 amino acids long. Germline V gives CDR1 LGHDT, CDR2 YNNKEL (reference sequence). This CDR3 reads CASSAQPGLAVTDTQYF. The CDR3 DNA sequence: TGTGCCAGCAGCGCCCAACCGGGACTAGCGGTCACAGATACGCAGTATTTT.